This T cell receptor beta chain emerged from a study of monozygotic twins with inflammatory bowel disease. The template was total RNA from whole blood, with no T cell sorting. To note about this clonotype: No antigen is known for it.

Researchers used template switching to add UMIs featuring a 6-nucleotide sample barcode. TCRdb processed the 5' RACE reads again and assigns one entry to each CDR3 protein, with no DNA. The record lists approximately 380,000 distinct CDR3 sequences, of which the ten most abundant hold approximately 2.4%. The CDR3 is 15 amino acids. Per germline, CDR1 SGHTA and CDR2 FQGTGA. General study results and limits: IBD patients showed reduced TCRbeta diversity (inverse Simpson) versus healthy co-twins.

Sequenced material: blood. This clonotype was obtained from a human donor with ulcerative colitis or Crohn's disease, or a healthy co-twin of an affected twin (not recorded which). The chain combines TRBV7-3 with TRBJ2-5; the TCRdb call, TRBD1, lacks DNA for checking. The CDR3 protein is CASSLKSGGWETQYF.